This record looks at one T cell receptor beta chain sequence and its context. These data come from a study of shared clonotypes between healthy human individuals. Germline trimming cut 4 bases from V and 4 bases from J; bases unmatched to any gene: 2. This CDR3 region has 14 residues. Germline V gene sequence: CDR1 LNHDA, CDR2 SQIVND (reference sequence). The protocol was immunoSEQ multiplex PCR, while the TCRdb copy is restricted to in-frame clones and leaves out a portion. The sample shows roughly 770,000 clones, 90% to 97% of them seen only once. The naive CD8 subset, CD45RO-negative cells positively selected for CCR7, excluded terminally differentiated effector memory CD45RA+ cells.

The J gene is TRBJ2-2, the V gene TRBV19, with 8 bases that match TRBD1. The receptor was derived from a man aged 25 to 45 in good health. Sequenced sample: naive CD8+ T cells sorted from blood. Written as DNA, the CDR3 is TGTGCCAGTAGTACGACAGGGGCCACCGGGGAGCTGTTTTTT. Translation gives CASSTTGATGELFF. The whole variable domain, remainder taken from reference TRBV19 and TRBJ2-2, is DGGITQSPKYLFRKEGQNVTLSCEQNLNHDAMYWYRQDPGQGLRLIYYSQIVNDFQKGDIAEGYSVSREKKESFPLTVTSAQKNPTAFYLCASSTTGATGELFFGEGSRLTVL.